This passage covers 24 T cell receptor beta chains from one sample sequenced in a study of blood T cells in healthy people across ages. A second roughly 6 to 12 cycle PCR used barcoded and J-beta primers. A single record per CDR3 protein comes from TCRdb applying MiXCR to the 5' RACE reads. The repertoire holds hundreds of thousands of distinct CDR3 sequences, with around 50% as singletons. Sequenced sample: blood. The receptors were sampled from a man in his forties or fifties in good health.

The chain links TRBV13 to TRBJ2-3, with a possible D match to TRBD1 (6 bases). Per germline, CDR1 PRHDT and CDR2 FYEKMQ (reference sequence). V lost 5 bases to trimming and J lost 0 bases, with 12 bases between them. The length of the CDR3 is 15 residues. CDR3 nucleotides: TGTGCCAGCAGCCCGCCGGGACAAAGCACAGATACGCAGTATTTT. The encoded protein is CASSPPGQSTDTQYF.

The chain employs TRBV20-1 and TRBJ2-7; 7 bases map to TRBD2. The ends lost 3 bases at V and 4 bases at J; junction bases unmatched: 15. The CDR3 loop spans 16 amino acids. Germline loops: CDR1 DFQATT, CDR2 SNEGSKA (reference sequence). CDR3 DNA sequence: TGCAGTGCTAGGGACCTGAAGAGCGGGGCAAATTACGAGCAGTACTTC. Translating gives CSARDLKSGANYEQYF.

This chain uses TRBV5-5 with TRBJ2-7; TRBD2 agrees at 14 bases. CDR3 length: 16 residues. The V segment lost 4 bases and the J segment 3 bases; nucleotides outside the gene matches: 6. Looked up from germline, CDR1 is SGHKS and CDR2 is YYEKEE (reference sequence). Here the CDR3 reads CASSPGGLAGVYEQYF. The CDR3 DNA sequence: TGTGCCAGCAGCCCTGGGGGACTAGCGGGAGTCTACGAGCAGTACTTC.

This clonotype was detected only a few times. The chain has TRBV20-1 and TRBJ2-3; D is unresolved. Per the germline V gene, CDR1 is DFQATT and CDR2 is SNEGSKA (reference sequence). The V gene lost 3 bases and the J gene lost 0 bases, with 10 bases spanning the gap. The length of the CDR3 is 14 residues. This CDR3 reads CSARSQASTDTQYF. The CDR3 coding sequence is TGCAGTGCTAGGAGTCAAGCTAGCACAGATACGCAGTATTTT.

Only a few counts were recorded for this clonotype. The chain couples TRBV24-1 to TRBJ2-3; D may be TRBD1 (5 bases). Trimming stripped 1 base from V and 5 bases from J, with 12 bases between. This CDR3 is 15 amino acids long. CDR1 and CDR2 from the germline V gene are KGHDR and SFDVKD. CDR3 nucleotides: TGTGCCACCAGTGATTTCGGGCAGGGAAAAGATACGCAGTATTTT. Residues: CATSDFGQGKDTQYF.

The chain employs TRBV14 and TRBJ1-2, with 7 bases lining up with TRBD1. With V trimmed by 0 bases and J by 4 bases, 11 bases remained unmatched. The CDR3 length is 17 residues. CDR1 and CDR2 (germline): SGHDN, FVKESK. The CDR3 here is CASSQDFRQGLGYGYTF. The CDR3 nucleotides read TGTGCCAGCAGCCAAGATTTCCGACAGGGCCTAGGCTATGGCTACACCTTC.

This chain uses TRBV5-1 with TRBJ2-3; perhaps TRBD1 as D (6 bases). Deletions cut 2 bases from V and 4 bases from J, with 11 bases between. The germline gives CDR1 SGHRS, CDR2 YFSETQ. The CDR3 runs 14 residues. The CDR3 spells CASSLGGAPDTQYF. CDR3 in DNA: TGCGCCAGCAGCTTAGGGGGAGCTCCAGATACGCAGTATTTT.

This clonotype came up a few times. The chain has TRBV20-1 and TRBJ1-6; D is undetermined. Germline CDR1 DFQATT, CDR2 SNEGSKA (reference sequence). The V end lost 3 bases, the J end lost 7 bases, and 13 bases lay between the germline ends. There are 14 residues in the CDR3. The CDR3 region is CSASIGRENSPLHF. The DNA of the CDR3 is TGCAGTGCTAGTATAGGACGGGAGAATTCACCCCTCCACTTT.

The chain combines TRBV4-3 with TRBJ2-1; D ambiguous. The CDR3 totals 13 residues. V was cut by 2 bases and J by 8 bases, with 10 bases left in between. Per germline, CDR1 LGHNA and CDR2 YSLEER. The CDR3 region is CASSQSPTYEQFF. Written as DNA, the CDR3 is TGCGCCAGCAGCCAATCGCCTACATATGAGCAGTTCTTC.

This clonotype was counted many times. The J gene is TRBJ2-6, the V gene TRBV29-1; no clear D gene. V was cut by 7 bases and J by 0 bases, with 10 bases left in between. Germline values: CDR1 SQVTM, CDR2 ANQGSEA. CDR3 length: 14 residues. CDR3 loop: CSAEVLSGANVLTF. CDR3 bases: TGCAGCGCCGAGGTACTCTCTGGGGCCAACGTCCTGACTTTC. Full variable domain (missing parts from reference TRBV29-1 and TRBJ2-6): SAVISQKPSRDICQRGTSLTIQCQVDSQVTMMFWYRQQPGQSLTLIATANQGSEATYESGFVIDKFPISRPNLTFSTLTVSNMSPEDSSIYLCSAEVLSGANVLTFGAGSRLTVL.

This clonotype has only one observation. V gene TRBV11-3 combines with J gene TRBJ2-7; D is perhaps TRBD2 (5 bases). CDR1 SGHNT and CDR2 YENEEA come from the germline V gene. The germline V and J ends were trimmed by 5 bases and 2 bases, with 13 bases remaining between them. This CDR3 region has 14 residues. In nucleotides, the CDR3 is TGTGCCAGCAGCCCAGTCAGCGGACCCTACGAGCAGTACTTC. It encodes CASSPVSGPYEQYF.

This clonotype was detected a few times. J is TRBJ2-1 and V is TRBV4-1; no firm D call. CDR1 MGHRA and CDR2 YSYEKL come from the germline V gene. CDR3 length equals 14 residues. Between the trimmed V and J ends, which lost 0 bases and 4 bases, there was a span of 7 bases. The CDR3 DNA reads TGCGCCAGCAGCCAAGAACCACAGTACAATGAGCAGTTCTTC. Residues: CASSQEPQYNEQFF.

The chain carries TRBV27 and TRBJ2-1; 12 nucleotides agree with TRBD2. The CDR3 length is 15 residues. J was trimmed by 4 bases and V by 5 bases; bases with no gene match: 3. The V gene's germline CDR1 is MNHEY and CDR2 SMNVEV (reference sequence). CDR3 coding DNA: TGTGCCAGCAGTAACGGACTAGCGGGATACAATGAGCAGTTCTTC. The encoded protein is CASSNGLAGYNEQFF.

The CDR3 loop reads CASSYSTGVRGGYTF. In DNA, the CDR3 is TGTGCCAGCAGTTACTCGACAGGGGTGAGGGGAGGCTACACCTTC. This sequence joins TRBV12-3 or TRBV12-4 and TRBJ1-2, with TRBD1 matching over 8 bases. The V gene end was trimmed by 4 bases and the J gene end by 8 bases; junction bases not matched to a gene: 12. The CDR3 has 15 amino acids.

V and J are TRBV7-2 and TRBJ1-2; 8 bases are a match to TRBD1. The CDR3 has 15 residues. V trimming: 7 bases; J trimming: 0 bases; junction bases outside the gene matches: 7. Looked up from germline, CDR1 is SGHTA and CDR2 is FQGNSA. CDR3 DNA sequence: TGTGCCAGCAAACGACAGGGGCCGGCTAACTATGGCTACACCTTC. Its translation is CASKRQGPANYGYTF.

This clonotype showed up many times. The chain carries TRBV6-1 and TRBJ2-3; 7 bases map to TRBD2. This CDR3 region has 15 residues. V lost 5 bases, J lost 1 base, and 6 bases stayed unmatched. CDR1 MNHNS and CDR2 SASEGT come from the germline V gene. In DNA, the CDR3 is TGTGCCAGCAGTCAACTAGCGCCGGGCACAGATACGCAGTATTTT. The encoded protein is CASSQLAPGTDTQYF.

DNA of the CDR3: TGTGCCAGCAGCCAAGATGGGACGGAAAACTATGGCTACACCTTC. Translating gives CASSQDGTENYGYTF. This rearrangement joins TRBV3-1 to TRBJ1-2, with TRBD1 as a possible D gene (5 bases). V shed 0 bases and J shed 2 bases, with 10 bases lying between them. The germline V gene encodes CDR1 LGHDT and CDR2 YNNKEL (reference sequence). The CDR3 is 15 residues long.

The genes are TRBV12-3 or TRBV12-4 and TRBJ2-3, with no clear D. V lost 3 bases, J lost 5 bases, and 6 bases lay in between. This CDR3 has 12 residues. In nucleotides, the CDR3 is TGTGCCAGCAGTTTTCAGGAAGATACGCAGTATTTT. The encoded protein is CASSFQEDTQYF.

The CDR3 region has the DNA TGCGCCAGCAGCCCTCGGAACGGCCCTGCCACAGATACGCAGTATTTT. Translated: CASSPRNGPATDTQYF. The J gene is TRBJ2-3, the V gene TRBV5-1; D gene unclear. Germline V lookup: CDR1 SGHRS, CDR2 YFSETQ. Trimming stripped 4 bases from V and 2 bases from J, with 17 bases between. CDR3 length: 16 amino acids.

CDR3 in DNA: TGTGCCAGCAGTTTTGGGGGCGTTGGTCAGCCCCAGCATTTT. Its protein product is CASSFGGVGQPQHF. The chain has TRBV12-3 or TRBV12-4 and TRBJ1-5, with a tentative D call TRBD1 (6 bases). The CDR3 spans 14 residues. Trimming pared 3 bases from V and 6 bases from J, leaving 12 bases between.

The rearrangement links TRBV7-2 to TRBJ2-1, with 7 positions matching TRBD2. V lost 1 base and J lost 5; bases outside the gene matches: 8. Germline V gene sequence: CDR1 SGHTA, CDR2 FQGNSA. CDR3 length: 16 amino acids. CDR3 in amino acids: CASSLGVAGANNEQFF. CDR3 DNA sequence: TGTGCCAGCAGCTTAGGGGTGGCGGGAGCCAACAATGAGCAGTTCTTC.

The chain recombines TRBV29-1 with TRBJ2-5, with 12 positions matching TRBD2. Per the germline V gene, CDR1 is SQVTM and CDR2 is ANQGSEA. The CDR3 is 14 amino acids. Trimming at V came to 3 bases and at J to 11 bases, leaving 10 bases not matched to a gene. Here the CDR3 DNA reads TGCAGCGTTGAGCCTAGCGGGAGGGGCAATGAGCAGTACTTC. It encodes CSVEPSGRGNEQYF.

The J gene is TRBJ1-1, the V gene TRBV9; D gene unclear. Germline V gene lookup returns CDR1 SGDLS and CDR2 YYNGEE. The V and J ends lost 2 bases and 1 base respectively, with 12 bases between them. This CDR3 region has 15 residues. The CDR3 protein is CASSVQSVPNTEAFF. The CDR3 DNA sequence: TGTGCCAGCAGCGTCCAATCCGTACCGAACACTGAAGCTTTCTTT.

The V gene is TRBV7-2, the J gene TRBJ2-6, with D possibly TRBD1 on 6 matching bases. Looked up from germline, CDR1 is SGHTA and CDR2 is FQGNSA. The length of the CDR3 is 17 residues. The V gene lost 5 bases and the J gene lost 2 bases, with 16 bases spanning the gap. As DNA, the CDR3 is TGTGCCAGCAGCCCTACGACAGGTCCCACTGGGGCCAACGTCCTGACTTTC. This translates into CASSPTTGPTGANVLTF.